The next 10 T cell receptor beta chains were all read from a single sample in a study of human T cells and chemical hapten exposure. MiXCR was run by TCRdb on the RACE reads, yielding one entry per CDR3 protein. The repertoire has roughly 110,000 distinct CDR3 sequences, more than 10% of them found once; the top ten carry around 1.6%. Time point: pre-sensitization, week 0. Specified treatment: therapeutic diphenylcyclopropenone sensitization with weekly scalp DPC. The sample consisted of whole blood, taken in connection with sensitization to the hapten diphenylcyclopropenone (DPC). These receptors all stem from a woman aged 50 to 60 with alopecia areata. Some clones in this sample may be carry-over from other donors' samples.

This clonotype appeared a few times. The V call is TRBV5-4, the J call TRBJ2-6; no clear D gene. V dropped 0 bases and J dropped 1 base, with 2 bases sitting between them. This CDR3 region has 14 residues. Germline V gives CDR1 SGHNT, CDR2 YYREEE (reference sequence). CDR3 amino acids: CASSLGSGANVLTF. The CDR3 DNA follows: TGTGCCAGCAGCTTGGGGTCTGGGGCCAACGTCCTGACTTTC.

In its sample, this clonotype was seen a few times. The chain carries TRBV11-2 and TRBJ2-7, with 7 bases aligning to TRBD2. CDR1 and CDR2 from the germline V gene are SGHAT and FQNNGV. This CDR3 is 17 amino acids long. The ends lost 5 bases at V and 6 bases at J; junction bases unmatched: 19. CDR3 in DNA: TGTGCCAGCAGCCACCAAGCAGGGAGCGGGAACGGCCCCGAGCAGTACTTC. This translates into CASSHQAGSGNGPEQYF.

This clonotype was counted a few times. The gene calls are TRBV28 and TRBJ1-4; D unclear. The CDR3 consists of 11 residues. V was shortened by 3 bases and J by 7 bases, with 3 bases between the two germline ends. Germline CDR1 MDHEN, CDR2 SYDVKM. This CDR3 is CASSFGEKLFF. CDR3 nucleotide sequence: TGTGCCAGCAGTTTTGGTGAAAAACTGTTTTTT. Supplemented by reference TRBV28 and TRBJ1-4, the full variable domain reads DVKVTQSSRYLVKRTGEKVFLECVQDMDHENMFWYRQDPGLGLRLIYFSYDVKMKEKGDIPEGYSVSREKKERFSLILESASTNQTSMYLCASSFGEKLFFGSGTQLSVL.

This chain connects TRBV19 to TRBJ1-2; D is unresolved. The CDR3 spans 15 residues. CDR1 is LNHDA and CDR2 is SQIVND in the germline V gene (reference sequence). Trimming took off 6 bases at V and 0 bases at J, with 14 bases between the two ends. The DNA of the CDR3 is TGTGCCAGTAGAAACCCCGGGGATACTAACTATGGCTACACCTTC. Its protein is CASRNPGDTNYGYTF.

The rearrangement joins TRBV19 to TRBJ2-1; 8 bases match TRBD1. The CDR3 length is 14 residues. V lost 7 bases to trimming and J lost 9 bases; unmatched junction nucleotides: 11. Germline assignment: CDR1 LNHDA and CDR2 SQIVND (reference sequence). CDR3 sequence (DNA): TGTGCCAGTACTCCCGGGACAGGTTGGACTGAGCAGTTCTTC. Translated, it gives CASTPGTGWTEQFF.

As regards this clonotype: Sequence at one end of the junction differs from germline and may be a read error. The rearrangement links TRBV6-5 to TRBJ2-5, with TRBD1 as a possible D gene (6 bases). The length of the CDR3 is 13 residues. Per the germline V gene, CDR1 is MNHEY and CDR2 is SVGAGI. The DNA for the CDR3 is TGTACCAGTAGGGGACCAGGGGTAGAGACCCAGTACTTC. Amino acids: CTSRGPGVETQYF.

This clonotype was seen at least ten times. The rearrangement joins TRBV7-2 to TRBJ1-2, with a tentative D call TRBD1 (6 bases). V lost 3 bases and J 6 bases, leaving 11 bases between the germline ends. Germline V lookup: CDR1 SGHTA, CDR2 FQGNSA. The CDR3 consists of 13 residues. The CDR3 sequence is CASSLRRGHGYTF. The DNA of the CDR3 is TGTGCCAGCAGCTTGCGCCGGGGGCATGGCTACACCTTC.

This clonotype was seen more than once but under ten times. The CDR3 coding sequence is TGTGCCAGCAGCTTAGGCACCCTCTACGAGCAGTACTTC. Residues: CASSLGTLYEQYF. This chain connects TRBV7-2 to TRBJ2-7; D not resolved. The length of the CDR3 is 13 residues. Germline-derived CDR1 and CDR2 are SGHTA and FQGNSA. The V end lost 1 base, the J end lost 3 bases, and 7 bases lay between the germline ends.

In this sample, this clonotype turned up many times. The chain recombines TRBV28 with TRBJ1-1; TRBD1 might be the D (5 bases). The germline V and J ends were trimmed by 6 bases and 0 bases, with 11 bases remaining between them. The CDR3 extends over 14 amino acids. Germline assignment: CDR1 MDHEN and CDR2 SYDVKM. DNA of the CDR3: TGTGCCAGCAGATCGGGGCAGATGAACACTGAAGCTTTCTTT. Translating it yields CASRSGQMNTEAFF. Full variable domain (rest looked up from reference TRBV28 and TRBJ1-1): DVKVTQSSRYLVKRTGEKVFLECVQDMDHENMFWYRQDPGLGLRLIYFSYDVKMKEKGDIPEGYSVSREKKERFSLILESASTNQTSMYLCASRSGQMNTEAFFGQGTRLTVV.

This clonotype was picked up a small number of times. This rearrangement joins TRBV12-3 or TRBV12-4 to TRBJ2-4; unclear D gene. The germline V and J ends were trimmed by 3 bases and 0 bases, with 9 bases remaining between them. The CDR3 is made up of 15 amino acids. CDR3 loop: CASSFNELAKNIQYF. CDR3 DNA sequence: TGTGCCAGCAGTTTCAACGAATTAGCCAAAAACATTCAGTACTTC.